This T cell receptor (beta chain) was documented in a study of CD8 T cells in ankylosing spondylitis. Study observations and caveats: Disease-linked clones were reportedly significantly enriched in matched ankylosing spondylitis synovial fluid.

The table lists this clonotype with a few counts. Its specificity is not known. It was by quantitative 5'-RACE with molecular barcodes that TCR beta libraries were made. Using its own MiXCR run on the 5' RACE reads, TCRdb lists one record per CDR3 protein. The profile shows over 25,000 distinct CDR3 sequences, 13% to 15% of them singletons. Between the trimmed V and J ends, which lost 5 bases and 0 bases, there was a span of 8 bases. CDR3 length: 14 residues. In germline, CDR1 is MDHEN, CDR2 SYDVKM. The V and J genes are TRBV28 and TRBJ2-1; D unclear. This receptor was taken from a male donor with ankylosing spondylitis or in good health (not recorded which). Sequencing used blood. The CDR3 DNA reads as TGTGCCAGCAGTCCCCCAGTCTCCTACAATGAGCAGTTCTTC. Its protein product is CASSPPVSYNEQFF. Full variable domain (remainder filled in from reference TRBV28 and TRBJ2-1): DVKVTQSSRYLVKRTGEKVFLECVQDMDHENMFWYRQDPGLGLRLIYFSYDVKMKEKGDIPEGYSVSREKKERFSLILESASTNQTSMYLCASSPPVSYNEQFFGPGTRLTVL.